Many counts were recorded for the clone carrying this T cell receptor beta chain. Time point given: patch test 2, 6 weeks after DPC sensitization. Treatment denoted: therapeutic diphenylcyclopropenone sensitization with weekly scalp DPC. One entry per CDR3 protein, called by TCRdb with MiXCR from the RACE reads. The profile covers approximately 85,000 distinct CDR3 sequences, with roughly 10% appearing a single time and roughly 2.5% taken by the ten largest. V lost 5 bases and J lost 5; bases outside the gene matches: 6. CDR1 and CDR2 (germline): SGHTA, FQGNSA. The CDR3 runs 15 residues. This specimen comes from a study of human T cells and chemical hapten exposure.

The receptor was derived from a woman in her 30s with alopecia areata. Some clones in this sample may be carry-over from other donors' samples. This material consisted of whole blood, taken in connection with sensitization to the hapten diphenylcyclopropenone (DPC). This sequence joins TRBV7-2 and TRBJ2-1; 10 bases line up with TRBD2. In DNA, the CDR3 is TGTGCCAGCAGCCATAGCGGGGGGTATCACAATGAGCAGTTCTTC. Amino acids: CASSHSGGYHNEQFF.